One and the same sample provided the 27 T cell receptor beta chains below, sequenced in a study of cytomegalovirus exposure and HLA in healthy donors (dated by TCRdb to 2016 to 2017). Library preparation used the immunoSEQ multiplex PCR assay. A mixture of 60 forward primers for TCR Vbeta segments and 13 reverse primers for TCR Jbeta segments was used in the multiplex PCR. The source is immuneACCESS, and TCRdb retained only in-frame sequences with V and J called. Part of the clones is not carried over; for the studies checked, unresolved V genes explain less than half of this, and the remainder is unexplained. This sample gives around 130,000 clones in total; 81% of them show up just once. Less than 6.5% of the sample lies in the top ten. The source material was PBMCs. Receptors were obtained from a woman aged 40 to 50 in good health and CMV-seropositive.

This chain links TRBV6-1 with TRBJ1-5; D gene ambiguous. The CDR3 totals 14 residues. Between the trimmed V and J ends, which lost 7 bases and 1 base, there was a span of 11 bases. Germline CDR1 is MNHNS and CDR2 is SASEGT. The CDR3 protein is CASISRGSNQPQHF. In DNA, the CDR3 is TGTGCCAGCATCTCCCGGGGAAGCAATCAGCCCCAGCATTTT.

This clone was detected only once. The chain combines TRBV18 with TRBJ2-1; 12 bases match TRBD2. CDR1 and CDR2 from the germline V gene are KGHSH and LQKENI. J was trimmed by 12 bases and V by 3 bases; bases with no gene match: 9. This CDR3 region has 15 residues. CDR3 region: CASSPPASGGVGQFF. The CDR3 DNA follows: TGTGCCAGCTCACCTCCAGCTAGCGGGGGGGTAGGGCAGTTCTTC.

The CDR3 protein is CSVSNRETEAFF. The CDR3 DNA reads TGCAGCGTTTCTAACAGGGAGACTGAAGCTTTCTTT. V usage is TRBV29-1 and J usage is TRBJ1-1; a possible D gene is TRBD1 (6 bases). V lost 5 bases, J lost 5 bases, and 12 bases lay in between. The CDR3 totals 12 residues. Looked up from germline, CDR1 is SQVTM and CDR2 is ANQGSEA.

This clone occurred a few times. The V call is TRBV5-1, the J call TRBJ1-4, with 8 bases lining up with TRBD1. CDR1 SGHRS and CDR2 YFSETQ come from the germline V gene. Unmatched junction bases numbered 14, after V lost 4 bases and J lost 0 bases. The CDR3 runs 19 residues. This CDR3 reads CASSPSRQGALSTNEKLFF. The CDR3 nucleotides are TGCGCCAGCAGCCCTAGCCGGCAGGGGGCTTTGTCAACTAATGAAAAACTGTTTTTT.

The V call is TRBV18, the J call TRBJ2-4, with D tentatively TRBD1 (7 bases). The ends were cut back, 3 bases at V and 3 bases at J, with 12 bases in the middle. This CDR3 is built from 15 residues. Germline V gene lookup returns CDR1 KGHSH and CDR2 LQKENI. DNA for the CDR3: TGTGCCAGCTCACCTGGAGGGGGCGGCAAAAACATTCAGTACTTC. Residues: CASSPGGGGKNIQYF.

The rearrangement uses TRBV19 and TRBJ2-7, with 9 bases lining up with TRBD1. The J segment lost 0 bases and the V segment lost 10 bases, leaving 4 bases of the junction unmatched. The CDR3 length is 13 residues. The germline V gene encodes CDR1 LNHDA and CDR2 SQIVND (reference sequence). The CDR3 DNA reads as TGTGCCACCCGACAGGGGGGCTCCTACGAGCAGTACTTC. The encoded protein is CATRQGGSYEQYF. Based on the CDR3 plus reference TRBV19 and TRBJ2-7, the full variable domain is DGGITQSPKYLFRKEGQNVTLSCEQNLNHDAMYWYRQDPGQGLRLIYYSQIVNDFQKGDIAEGYSVSREKKESFPLTVTSAQKNPTAFYLCATRQGGSYEQYFGPGTRLTVT.

V is TRBV15 and J is TRBJ2-1, with 12 bases aligning to TRBD2. J gave up 4 bases and V 1 base, and 8 bases lay outside the gene matches. The CDR3 totals 18 residues. CDR1 is LNHNV, CDR2 YYDKDF, per germline (reference sequence). CDR3 residues: CATSRAPKTSGGYNEQFF. In DNA form, the CDR3 reads TGTGCCACCAGCAGAGCCCCTAAGACTAGCGGGGGTTACAATGAGCAGTTCTTC.

The chain's CDR3 is CASSPPIGAKAFF. The DNA for the CDR3 is TGTGCCAGCTCACCACCGATTGGGGCTAAAGCTTTCTTT. The chain uses TRBV18 and TRBJ1-1, with a weak D call TRBD1 (5 bases). CDR3 length: 13 amino acids. Germline loops: CDR1 KGHSH, CDR2 LQKENI. Between the trimmed V and J ends, which lost 0 bases and 9 bases, there was a span of 11 bases.

The V call is TRBV28, the J call TRBJ1-6; TRBD1 agrees at 7 bases. The junction had 0 bases not matched to a gene; V was cut back by 1 base and J by 6 bases. This CDR3 spans 14 amino acids. CDR1 MDHEN and CDR2 SYDVKM come from the germline V gene. CDR3 amino acids: CASSLYRGNSPLHF. The CDR3 region has the DNA TGTGCCAGCAGTTTATACAGGGGTAATTCACCCCTCCACTTT.

The genes are TRBV9 and TRBJ2-5, with D possibly matching TRBD2 (5 bases). The CDR3 contains 16 residues. Germline-derived CDR1 and CDR2 are SGDLS and YYNGEE. V lost 1 base to trimming and J lost 2 bases, with 15 bases between them. CDR3 residues: CASSVHGGTHQETQYF. CDR3 in DNA: TGTGCCAGCAGCGTACACGGAGGAACGCATCAAGAGACCCAGTACTTC.

This rearrangement joins TRBV19 to TRBJ1-1, with TRBD1 as a possible D gene (5 bases). Trimming cost V 5 bases and J 3 bases, with 13 bases left between them. CDR1 LNHDA and CDR2 SQIVND come from the germline V gene (reference sequence). The CDR3 contains 14 residues. DNA of the CDR3: TGTGCCAGTAGTCCAGGGCCGGTGGACACTGAAGCTTTCTTT. Translation: CASSPGPVDTEAFF.

This sequence joins TRBV28 and TRBJ2-7; the D gene is possibly TRBD1 (7 bases). The CDR3 is 14 residues long. The ends were cut back, 3 bases at V and 7 bases at J, with 16 bases in the middle. Germline loops: CDR1 MDHEN, CDR2 SYDVKM. Here the CDR3 reads CASSFGAGGGEQYF. Written as DNA, the CDR3 is TGTGCCAGCAGTTTTGGGGCAGGGGGAGGTGAGCAGTACTTC. The variable domain in full, completed from reference TRBV28 and TRBJ2-7, reads DVKVTQSSRYLVKRTGEKVFLECVQDMDHENMFWYRQDPGLGLRLIYFSYDVKMKEKGDIPEGYSVSREKKERFSLILESASTNQTSMYLCASSFGAGGGEQYFGPGTRLTVT.

This clone was detected once. The chain uses TRBV9 and TRBJ2-2, with D possibly being TRBD2 (6 bases). Germline V CDR1 and CDR2: SGDLS, YYNGEE. The CDR3 is made up of 14 amino acids. The V end was cut by 3 bases, the J end by 1 base, with 7 bases between. The CDR3 loop reads CASSAGRNTGELFF. As DNA, the CDR3 is TGTGCCAGCAGCGCCGGGAGGAACACCGGGGAGCTGTTTTTT.

The rearrangement uses TRBV6-1 and TRBJ2-5; TRBD1 matches at 8 bases. The CDR3 sequence is 15 residues long. The V and J ends lost 2 bases and 5 bases, in that order; junction bases with no gene match: 7. Germline-derived CDR1 and CDR2 are MNHNS and SASEGT. The CDR3 sequence is CASSERRTGWETQYF. The CDR3 region has the DNA TGTGCCAGCAGTGAAAGGAGGACAGGGTGGGAGACCCAGTACTTC.

V gene TRBV28 combines with J gene TRBJ2-2; D not resolved. The germline CDR1 and CDR2 sequences are MDHEN and SYDVKM. The ends were cut back, 6 bases at V and 5 bases at J, with 4 bases in the middle. This CDR3 spans 11 amino acids. The CDR3 DNA reads as TGTGCCAGCAGCTATACCGGGGAGCTGTTTTTT. This sequence encodes CASSYTGELFF.

The chain has TRBV9 and TRBJ2-7; D possibly corresponds to TRBD1 (6 bases). The CDR3 sequence is 14 residues long. Between the trimmed V and J ends, which lost 2 bases and 0 bases, there was a span of 9 bases. Germline V gene sequence: CDR1 SGDLS, CDR2 YYNGEE. The CDR3 DNA sequence: TGTGCCAGCAGCGTGGGGGCAGACTCCTACGAGCAGTACTTC. Translated: CASSVGADSYEQYF.

The chain carries TRBV30 and TRBJ1-3, with TRBD1 matching over 7 bases. Germline lookup yields CDR1 GTSNPN and CDR2 SVGIG (reference sequence). V lost 0 bases, J lost 0 bases, and 8 bases stayed unmatched. The CDR3 has 17 residues. CDR3 DNA sequence: TGTGCCTGGAGTGTAGCCCGACAGGGAACCTCTGGAAACACCATATATTTT. This sequence encodes CAWSVARQGTSGNTIYF. Full variable domain (remainder filled in from reference TRBV30 and TRBJ1-3): SQTIHQWPATLVQPVGSPLSLECTVEGTSNPNLYWYRQAAGRGLQLLFYSVGIGQISSEVPQNLSASRPQDRQFILSSKKLLLSDSGFYLCAWSVARQGTSGNTIYFGEGSWLTVV.

This clone was picked up one time. The chain combines TRBV11-2 with TRBJ2-7, with D uncertain. The CDR3 length is 13 residues. With 5 bases removed from V and 3 bases from J, the gap between germline ends came to 11 bases. Germline-derived CDR1 and CDR2 are SGHAT and FQNNGV. The CDR3 nucleotides are TGTGCCAGCAGCCTCCGTCGAGACTACGAGCAGTACTTC. Protein sequence: CASSLRRDYEQYF.

The chain carries TRBV29-1 and TRBJ2-1; D is possibly TRBD1 (6 bases). The germline V and J ends were trimmed by 4 bases and 4 bases, with 11 bases remaining between them. Germline loops: CDR1 SQVTM, CDR2 ANQGSEA. CDR3 length: 13 amino acids. The CDR3 sequence: CSVVWGTYNEQFF. The CDR3 DNA reads TGCAGCGTTGTTTGGGGGACATACAATGAGCAGTTCTTC.

The V gene is TRBV27, the J gene TRBJ1-3; no firm D call. The CDR3 consists of 14 residues. Germline CDR1 MNHEY, CDR2 SMNVEV (reference sequence). Trimming left V 2 bases short and J 0 bases short, with 5 bases between. CDR3 in amino acids: CASSLRGSGNTIYF. The CDR3, as DNA: TGTGCCAGCAGTTTACGGGGCTCTGGAAACACCATATATTTT.

This chain links TRBV28 with TRBJ1-1; D remains ambiguous. The CDR3 covers 14 residues. Trimming removed 7 bases from V and 3 bases from J, with 15 bases in between. The germline V gene has CDR1 MDHEN and CDR2 SYDVKM. This chain's CDR3 is CASTLWTGYTEAFF. In nucleotides, the CDR3 is TGTGCCAGCACTTTGTGGACGGGGTACACTGAAGCTTTCTTT.

V gene TRBV10-3 combines with J gene TRBJ2-5; 10 nucleotides agree with TRBD1. Germline V gene lookup returns CDR1 ENHRY and CDR2 SYGVKD. CDR3 length equals 17 residues. J lost 5 bases, V lost 3 bases, and 12 bases had no gene match. CDR3 in DNA: TGTGCCATCAGTGACCCGGACGGACAGGGGGTTCGGGAGACCCAGTACTTC. Translated, it gives CAISDPDGQGVRETQYF.

As DNA, the CDR3 is TGTGCCAGCAGACTCAACAGGGGAAACACCATATATTTT. Translating it yields CASRLNRGNTIYF. The chain employs TRBV6-5 and TRBJ1-3, with a tentative D call TRBD1 (5 bases). CDR1 is MNHEY, CDR2 SVGAGI, per germline. This CDR3 spans 13 amino acids. V was shortened by 6 bases and J by 4 bases, with 10 bases between the two germline ends.

V and J are TRBV5-6 and TRBJ2-3; D is perhaps TRBD2 (5 bases). V lost 0 bases and J lost 0, with 8 bases in between. Germline V gene data show CDR1 as SGHDT and CDR2 as YYEEEE. This CDR3 spans 15 amino acids. CDR3 coding DNA: TGTGCCAGCAGCTTGGAAGCGGACAGCACAGATACGCAGTATTTT. Amino acid sequence: CASSLEADSTDTQYF.

This chain joins TRBV7-3 and TRBJ2-1; 7 bases fit TRBD2. V was pared by 2 bases and J by 7 bases, with 2 bases of the junction left unmatched. This CDR3 region has 13 residues. CDR1 and CDR2 from the germline V gene are SGHTA and FQGTGA. The CDR3 nucleotides are TGTGCCAGCAGCTTAGGGACTATAAATGAGCAGTTCTTC. This sequence encodes CASSLGTINEQFF.

This chain links TRBV27 with TRBJ2-5, with 7 bases identical to TRBD2. V dropped 6 bases and J dropped 5; count of bases not matched to a gene: 9. Germline CDR1 is MNHEY and CDR2 is SMNVEV (reference sequence). CDR3 length: 14 amino acids. CDR3 coding DNA: TGTGCCAGCAGCACCCTCAGGACTAGGGAGACCCAGTACTTC. Its translation: CASSTLRTRETQYF.

The rearrangement uses TRBV25-1 and TRBJ1-2; possibly TRBD1 for D (6 bases). This CDR3 comprises 16 residues. V lost 4 bases and J 3 bases, leaving 18 bases between the germline ends. CDR1 MGHDK and CDR2 SYGVNS come from the germline V gene. CDR3 loop: CASSAPEVRGDYGYTF. CDR3 DNA: TGTGCCAGCAGTGCCCCAGAGGTCAGGGGTGACTATGGCTACACCTTC.